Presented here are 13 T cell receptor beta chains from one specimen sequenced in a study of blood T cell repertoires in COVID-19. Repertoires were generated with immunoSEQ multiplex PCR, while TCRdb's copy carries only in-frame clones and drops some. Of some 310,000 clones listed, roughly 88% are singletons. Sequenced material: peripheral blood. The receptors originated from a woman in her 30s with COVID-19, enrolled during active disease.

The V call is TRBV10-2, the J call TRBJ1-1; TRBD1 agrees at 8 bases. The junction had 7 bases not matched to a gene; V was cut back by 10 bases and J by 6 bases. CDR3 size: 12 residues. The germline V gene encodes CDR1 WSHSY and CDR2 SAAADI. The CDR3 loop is CATSTGVPEAFF. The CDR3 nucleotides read TGCGCCACCTCGACAGGGGTACCTGAAGCTTTCTTT.

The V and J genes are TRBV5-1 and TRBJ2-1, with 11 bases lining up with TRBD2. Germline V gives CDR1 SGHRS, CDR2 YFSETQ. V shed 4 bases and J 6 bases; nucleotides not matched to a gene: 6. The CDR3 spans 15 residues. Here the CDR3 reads CASSPTSGISNEQFF. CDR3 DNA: TGCGCCAGCAGCCCGACTAGCGGGATAAGCAATGAGCAGTTCTTC.

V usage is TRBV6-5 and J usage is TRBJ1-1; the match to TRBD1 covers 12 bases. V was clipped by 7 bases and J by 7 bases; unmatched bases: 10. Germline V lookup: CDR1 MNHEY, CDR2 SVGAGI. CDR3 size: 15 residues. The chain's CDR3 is CASILYGTGGIEAFF. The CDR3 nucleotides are TGTGCCAGCATTTTGTACGGGACAGGGGGCATTGAAGCTTTCTTT.

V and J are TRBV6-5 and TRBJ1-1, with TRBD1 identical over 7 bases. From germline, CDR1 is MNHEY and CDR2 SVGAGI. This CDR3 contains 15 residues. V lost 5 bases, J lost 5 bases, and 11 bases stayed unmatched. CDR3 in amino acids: CASSPRQGRETEAFF. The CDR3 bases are TGTGCCAGCAGTCCCCGACAGGGCAGGGAAACTGAAGCTTTCTTT.

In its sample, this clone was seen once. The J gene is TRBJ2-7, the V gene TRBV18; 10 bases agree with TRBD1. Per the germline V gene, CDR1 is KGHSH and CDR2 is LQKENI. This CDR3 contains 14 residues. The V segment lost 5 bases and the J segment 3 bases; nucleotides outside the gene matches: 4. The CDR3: CASSSRDRGYEQYF. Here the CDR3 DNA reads TGTGCCAGCTCATCCCGGGACAGGGGCTACGAGCAGTACTTC.

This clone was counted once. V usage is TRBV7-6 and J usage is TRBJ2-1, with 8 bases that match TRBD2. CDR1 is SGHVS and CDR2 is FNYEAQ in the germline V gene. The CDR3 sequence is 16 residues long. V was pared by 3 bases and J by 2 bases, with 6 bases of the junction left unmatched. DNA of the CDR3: TGTGCCAGCAGCTTCGCGGCTAGCGGGCCCTACAATGAGCAGTTCTTC. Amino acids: CASSFAASGPYNEQFF.

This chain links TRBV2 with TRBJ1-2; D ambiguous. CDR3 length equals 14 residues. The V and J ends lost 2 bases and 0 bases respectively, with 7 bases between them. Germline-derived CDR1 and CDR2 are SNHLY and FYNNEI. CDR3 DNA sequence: TGTGCCAGCAGTGAATGGGCAGCTAACTATGGCTACACCTTC. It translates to CASSEWAANYGYTF.

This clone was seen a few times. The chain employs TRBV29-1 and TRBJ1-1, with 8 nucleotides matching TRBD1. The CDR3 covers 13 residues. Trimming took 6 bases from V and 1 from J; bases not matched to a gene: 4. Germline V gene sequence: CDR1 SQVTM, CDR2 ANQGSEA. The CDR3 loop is CSVTTGENTEAFF. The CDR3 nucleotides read TGCAGCGTGACGACAGGGGAGAACACTGAAGCTTTCTTT. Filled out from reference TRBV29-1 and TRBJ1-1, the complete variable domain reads SAVISQKPSRDICQRGTSLTIQCQVDSQVTMMFWYRQQPGQSLTLIATANQGSEATYESGFVIDKFPISRPNLTFSTLTVSNMSPEDSSIYLCSVTTGENTEAFFGQGTRLTVV.

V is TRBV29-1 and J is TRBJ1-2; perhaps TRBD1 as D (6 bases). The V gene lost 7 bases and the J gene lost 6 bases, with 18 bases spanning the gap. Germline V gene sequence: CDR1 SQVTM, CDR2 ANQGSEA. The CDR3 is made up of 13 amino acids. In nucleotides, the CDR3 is TGCAGCGCCGTCGAGCAGGGGCCAGATGGCTACACCTTC. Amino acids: CSAVEQGPDGYTF.

The CDR3 DNA follows: TGTGCCAGCAGGGAAACAGGGGGCTTAGCCTACAATGAGCAGTTCTTC. The encoded protein is CASRETGGLAYNEQFF. The chain employs TRBV6-1 and TRBJ2-1, with 9 bases that match TRBD1. The CDR3 length is 16 residues. CDR1 and CDR2 (germline): MNHNS, SASEGT. V shed 6 bases, J shed 2 bases, and the junction held 8 bases outside the gene matches.

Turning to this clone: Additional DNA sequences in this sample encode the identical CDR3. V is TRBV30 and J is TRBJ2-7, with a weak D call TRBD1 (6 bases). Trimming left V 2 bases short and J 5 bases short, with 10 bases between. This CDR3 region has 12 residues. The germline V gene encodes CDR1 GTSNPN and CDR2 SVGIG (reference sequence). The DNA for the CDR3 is TGTGCCTGGAGTTTACAGGGTAACGAGCAGTACTTC. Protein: CAWSLQGNEQYF.

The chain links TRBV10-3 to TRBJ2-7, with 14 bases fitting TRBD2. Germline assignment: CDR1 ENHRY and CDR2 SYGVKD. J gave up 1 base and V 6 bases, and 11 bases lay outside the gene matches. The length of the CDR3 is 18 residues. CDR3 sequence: CAIRGIGTSGGSSYEQYF. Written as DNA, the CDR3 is TGTGCCATCAGAGGCATCGGGACTAGCGGGGGATCGTCCTACGAGCAGTACTTC.

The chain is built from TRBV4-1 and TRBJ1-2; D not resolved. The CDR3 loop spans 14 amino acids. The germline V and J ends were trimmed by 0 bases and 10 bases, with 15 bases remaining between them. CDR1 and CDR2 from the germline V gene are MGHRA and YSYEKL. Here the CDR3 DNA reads TGCGCCAGCAGCCAAGAATCGAGTGCGGTAATCTACACCTTC. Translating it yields CASSQESSAVIYTF.